This record covers a single T cell receptor (beta chain). Other DNA sequences from this sample encode an identical CDR3 as well. From germline, CDR1 is SEHNR and CDR2 FQNEAQ (reference sequence). This CDR3 contains 12 residues. Between the trimmed V and J ends, which lost 1 base and 6 bases, there was a span of 4 bases. Several immunoSEQ 96-well plates shared each subset's DNA, each plate a replicate. Using 200 ng DNA, 25,000 to 35,000 T cell genomes, the sorted-subset replicate PCRs were run. The repertoire was sequenced with immunoSEQ multiplex PCR; TCRdb's copy has only in-frame clones and lacks some. Of about 1,900,000 clones in the sample, roughly 94% were seen once. The data are from a study of shared clonotypes between healthy human individuals. Naive CD8 cells, CD45RO-negative and positively selected for CCR7, excluded terminally differentiated effector memory CD45RA+ cells. The donors, healthy adults who were HIV-negative, had experienced no recent acute infections or vaccinations.

V is TRBV7-9 and J is TRBJ2-1, with D unresolved. The sequencing sample was made of naive CD8+ T cells sorted from blood. The sequence was obtained from a man in his late teens or twenties in good health. In DNA, the CDR3 is TGTGCCAGCAGCTTAGGGTTCAATGAGCAGTTCTTC. It specifies CASSLGFNEQFF.